Presented here are 9 T cell receptor beta chains from one specimen sequenced in a study of shared T cell receptors in the human thymus. The data were produced by immunoSEQ multiplex PCR, yet TCRdb's version contains in-frame clones alone and is incomplete. Here the sample spans 600,000 or so clones, around 87% being singletons. This same sample was also taken into another study, of human thymus T cells.

The sequencing sample was made of thymocytes. All receptors come from a boy under three years old with a congenital heart defect.

The rearrangement uses TRBV12-5 and TRBJ2-7, with 8 bases fitting TRBD1. V was pared by 0 bases and J by 3 bases, with 16 bases of the junction left unmatched. Germline loops: CDR1 LGHNT, CDR2 FRNRAP. The CDR3 runs 19 residues. The DNA for the CDR3 is TGTGCTAGTGGTTTGGTAACCCCCCAGACAGGGGCTCCGGGCTACGAGCAGTACTTC. Translation: CASGLVTPQTGAPGYEQYF.

The genes are TRBV28 and TRBJ2-3; D is unresolved. The germline CDR1 and CDR2 sequences are MDHEN and SYDVKM. There are 11 residues in the CDR3. V was cut by 10 bases and J by 6 bases, with 11 bases left in between. The CDR3, as DNA: TGTGCCACCCTCACTACGGATACGCAGTATTTT. This translates into CATLTTDTQYF.

This sequence joins TRBV4-3 and TRBJ2-1; 8 bases are a match to TRBD2. The V gene's germline CDR1 is LGHNA and CDR2 YSLEER. V was clipped by 3 bases and J by 8 bases; unmatched bases: 6. The CDR3 sequence is 14 residues long. The CDR3 region is CASSHPGLADEQFF. The CDR3 nucleotides read TGCGCCAGCAGCCATCCAGGACTAGCTGATGAGCAGTTCTTC.

The V gene is TRBV4-3, the J gene TRBJ1-5, with 7 bases that match TRBD1. V lost 3 bases and J lost 2; bases outside the gene matches: 10. The CDR3 covers 17 residues. The germline CDR1 and CDR2 sequences are LGHNA and YSLEER. CDR3 amino acids: CASSHKLTGEGNQPQHF. The CDR3 DNA sequence: TGCGCCAGCAGCCACAAACTCACAGGGGAGGGCAATCAGCCCCAGCATTTT.

This clone was seen only once. The rearrangement joins TRBV7-2 to TRBJ1-5; D unresolved. Per the germline V gene, CDR1 is SGHTA and CDR2 is FQGNSA. The CDR3 is 16 residues long. The ends were cut back, 1 base at V and 4 bases at J, with 14 bases in the middle. The CDR3 loop reads CASSLGGRTHNQPQHF. Written as DNA, the CDR3 is TGTGCCAGCAGCTTAGGTGGCAGAACCCATAATCAGCCCCAGCATTTT. Full variable domain (outside the CDR3, taken from reference TRBV7-2 and TRBJ1-5): GAGVSQSPSNKVTEKGKDVELRCDPISGHTALYWYRQSLGQGLEFLIYFQGNSAPDKSGLPSDRFSAERTGGSVSTLTIQRTQQEDSAVYLCASSLGGRTHNQPQHFGDGTRLSIL.

The chain uses TRBV2 and TRBJ1-1; D not resolved. The CDR3 is 16 amino acids. V was shortened by 2 bases and J by 0 bases, with 13 bases between the two germline ends. Germline V gene sequence: CDR1 SNHLY, CDR2 FYNNEI. The CDR3 is CASSEPRRRMNTEAFF. The DNA for the CDR3 is TGTGCCAGCAGTGAACCCCGGCGGAGGATGAACACTGAAGCTTTCTTT.

The chain combines TRBV5-6 with TRBJ1-5; TRBD1 might be the D (6 bases). Germline loops: CDR1 SGHDT, CDR2 YYEEEE. The germline V and J ends were trimmed by 4 bases and 2 bases, with 10 bases remaining between them. The CDR3 consists of 14 residues. The chain's CDR3 is CASSQTGRNQPQHF. The CDR3 DNA follows: TGTGCCAGCAGCCAGACAGGACGCAATCAGCCCCAGCATTTT.

The rearrangement joins TRBV7-2 to TRBJ2-3; 9 nucleotides match TRBD2. J was trimmed by 1 base and V by 1 base; bases with no gene match: 0. Germline V gives CDR1 SGHTA, CDR2 FQGNSA. The CDR3 loop spans 15 amino acids. The CDR3 region is CASSLVAGGTDTQYF. For the CDR3, the DNA is TGTGCCAGCAGCTTAGTAGCGGGGGGCACAGATACGCAGTATTTT.

The chain uses TRBV19 and TRBJ1-5; 7 nucleotides line up with TRBD1. The CDR3 length is 13 residues. Unmatched junction bases numbered 8, after V lost 8 bases and J lost 7 bases. CDR1 is LNHDA, CDR2 SQIVND, per germline (reference sequence). CDR3 residues: CASSDREGQPQHF. The DNA for the CDR3 is TGTGCCAGTTCAGACAGGGAAGGACAGCCCCAGCATTTT.